This TCR beta chain was identified in a study of T cell responses to AZD1222 COVID-19 vaccine. This clone was detected a few times. Assay: immunoSEQ multiplex PCR; the TCRdb copy retains only in-frame clones and omits some. The sample yields under 200,000 clones, roughly nine tenths seen once. The V end was cut by 4 bases, the J end by 6 bases, with 11 bases between. CDR1 and CDR2 from the germline V gene are SGHNT and YYREEE (reference sequence). The CDR3 is 14 residues long. The receptor was isolated from an adult in good health. The sequences come from peripheral blood, collected on day 0 of AZD1222 vaccination. This rearrangement joins TRBV5-4 to TRBJ1-6; no reliable D call. CDR3 bases: TGTGCCAGCAGCCCCGGACGGGCTAATTCACCCCTCCACTTT. Translation gives CASSPGRANSPLHF.